This TCR beta chain came from a study of naive and memory T cell subsets. V shed 5 bases, J shed 4 bases, and the junction held 6 bases outside the gene matches. The CDR3 runs 14 residues. Germline CDR1 is PRHDT and CDR2 is FYEKMQ (reference sequence). This clonotype was observed a few times. What it binds is not known. Study conclusions and caveats: Diversity fell and Gini index rose from naive through CM, EM, EMRA.

The beta constant-region primer was an equimolar mix of two oligonucleotides covering TRBC1 and TRBC2. The ligated cDNA underwent four PCR rounds using SP2 and nested alpha and beta constant-region primers. MiXCR, applied by TCRdb to the UMI-ligation and nested PCR reads, yields one record per CDR3 protein. The sample records approximately 80,000 distinct CDR3 sequences, approximately 10% being singletons. Source material: naive CD8+ T cells from blood. This sequence was found in a human donor in good health. V is TRBV13 and J is TRBJ1-1, with 8 bases matching TRBD1. The CDR3, as DNA: TGTGCCAGCAGCCCGAGCAGGGGGCGCACTGAAGCTTTCTTT. Translated: CASSPSRGRTEAFF.